Listed here is a single T cell receptor beta chain. The sample comes from a study of blood T cell repertoires in COVID-19. Study at large: Sample material is recorded as cDNA or gDNA derived from T cells, B-cell-depleted T cells, or PBMCs.

In the source study's methods: Cell counts per sample came from amplifying reference gene primers. The method was immunoSEQ multiplex PCR; TCRdb's version includes in-frame clones alone and lacks a portion of them. V and J calls and clone size follow that table, whereas D and trimming were derived from the DNA. The data contain a few hundred thousand clones, around nine tenths of them singletons. The CDR3 has 13 residues. Trimming took 8 bases from V and 0 from J, leaving 5 bases between them. The germline CDR1 and CDR2 sequences are SNHLY and FYNNEI. The sequence was collected from a man aged 60-69 years with acute or convalescent COVID-19. The material sequenced was peripheral blood. The chain employs TRBV2 and TRBJ2-6; D is unresolved. The CDR3 bases are TGTGCCAGCGGCAGCTCTGGGGCCAACGTCCTGACTTTC. Translated, it gives CASGSSGANVLTF.